The 6 T cell receptor beta chains reported below all come from one sample, sequenced in a study of shared clonotypes between healthy human individuals. Some clones are missing from TCRdb's copy, which holds only in-frame ones; the method was immunoSEQ multiplex PCR. In the table there are about 710,000 clones, just under 75% of which are singletons. The specimen was memory CD4+ T cells sorted from blood. The sample's subset: CD45RA-negative fraction. Receptors originate from a woman aged 25 to 39 in good health.

J is TRBJ2-7 and V is TRBV6-1; 11 bases are shared with TRBD2. Unmatched junction bases numbered 5, after V lost 5 bases and J lost 2 bases. The CDR3 extends over 15 amino acids. Per the germline V gene, CDR1 is MNHNS and CDR2 is SASEGT. CDR3 region: CASSLRLAGTYEQYF. The CDR3 DNA follows: TGTGCCAGCAGTCTTCGACTAGCGGGGACCTACGAGCAGTACTTC.

The rearrangement uses TRBV30 and TRBJ2-3; 9 bases map to TRBD1. This CDR3 is built from 13 residues. The germline CDR1 and CDR2 sequences are GTSNPN and SVGIG (reference sequence). V gave up 5 bases and J gave up 4 bases; unmatched junction bases: 4. The CDR3 sequence: CAWAGQGSDTQYF. The CDR3 nucleotides are TGTGCCTGGGCAGGACAGGGGTCAGATACGCAGTATTTT.

This clone turned up a few times. In the same sample, other DNA sequences code for this CDR3. The DNA of the CDR3 is TGCGCCAGCAGCTTGGGGGGAGGCCCTAGCACAGATACGCAGTATTTT. This translates into CASSLGGGPSTDTQYF. The rearrangement uses TRBV5-1 and TRBJ2-3, with D possibly matching TRBD2 (6 bases). The germline V gene encodes CDR1 SGHRS and CDR2 YFSETQ. The CDR3 runs to 16 residues. The V end lost 0 bases, the J end lost 0 bases, and 11 bases lay between the germline ends. The variable domain in full, with the rest retrieved from reference TRBV5-1 and TRBJ2-3, is KAGVTQTPRYLIKTRGQQVTLSCSPISGHRSVSWYQQTPGQGLQFLFEYFSETQRNKGNFPGRFSGRQFSNSRSEMNVSTLELGDSALYLCASSLGGGPSTDTQYFGPGTRLTVL.

V usage is TRBV18 and J usage is TRBJ1-3, with D perhaps matching TRBD1 (5 bases). Trimming removed 4 bases at V and 8 bases at J, with 18 bases between. Germline V gene data show CDR1 as KGHSH and CDR2 as LQKENI. CDR3 length: 15 residues. CDR3 sequence: CASSQNGGLGDTIYF. The CDR3 DNA follows: TGTGCCAGCTCACAGAACGGAGGTCTGGGGGACACCATATATTTT.

This clone was detected only once. The V gene is TRBV29-1, the J gene TRBJ2-7, with D possibly matching TRBD2 (6 bases). The CDR3 loop spans 15 amino acids. CDR1 and CDR2 from the germline V gene are SQVTM and ANQGSEA. Trimming shortened V by 7 bases and J by 0 bases, and 19 bases separated the two germline ends. Here the CDR3 DNA reads TGCAGCGCCTGGACGGGAGTAGCATACTCCTACGAGCAGTACTTC. Translation: CSAWTGVAYSYEQYF.

The chain has TRBV27 and TRBJ2-3; D is undetermined. Germline V gene sequence: CDR1 MNHEY, CDR2 SMNVEV (reference sequence). This CDR3 contains 14 residues. The ends were cut back, 3 bases at V and 7 bases at J, with 14 bases in the middle. CDR3 sequence (DNA): TGTGCCAGCAGTTTTTTACAGAGTCCGTATACGCAGTATTTT. Amino acids: CASSFLQSPYTQYF.